This TCR beta chain is from a study of blood T cell repertoires in COVID-19. Background on the study: PBMCs, B-cell-depleted T cells, or T cells provided the cDNA or gDNA that made up the material.

Donors of Cohort 3 who recovered were those that had two negative PCRs, clearance, or symptom resolution. There are 14 residues in the CDR3. V dropped 1 base and J dropped 8; count of bases not matched to a gene: 5. Germline V lookup: CDR1 KGHSH, CDR2 LQKENI. In the authors' workflow: Reference gene primer amplification gave estimated nucleated cell counts. This table comes from immunoSEQ multiplex PCR, and its TCRdb copy is limited to in-frame clones, with some not included. That table is the source of V, J and clone size, and D and trimming were worked out from the DNA. The table records about 190,000 clones, 65% to 85% of them present only once.

The V and J genes are TRBV18 and TRBJ2-1; TRBD2 agrees at 7 bases. This TCR was sampled from a woman aged 25-40 years who had recovered from COVID-19. Material for sequencing was PBMCs or T cells enriched from blood (not recorded which). The CDR3 coding sequence is TGTGCCAGCTCACCACGGACTAGTTTCGATGAGCAGTTCTTC. Its translation: CASSPRTSFDEQFF.